The 10 T cell receptor beta chains given below trace back to one sample, sequenced in a study of blood T cell repertoires in COVID-19. The repertoire was sequenced with immunoSEQ multiplex PCR; TCRdb's copy has only in-frame clones and lacks some. The sample has about 400,000 clones, about 87% seen once. The sample taken for sequencing was PBMCs or T cells enriched from blood (not recorded which). These receptors were obtained from a woman aged 50 to 60 who had recovered from COVID-19.

V usage is TRBV18 and J usage is TRBJ1-2; no definite D call. Germline values: CDR1 KGHSH, CDR2 LQKENI. Between the trimmed V and J ends, which lost 6 bases and 8 bases, there was a span of 16 bases. The CDR3 totals 13 residues. CDR3 amino acids: CASSRDLSSGYTF. The CDR3 bases are TGTGCCAGCTCCCGGGATCTCTCTAGCGGCTACACCTTC.

The V call is TRBV29-1, the J call TRBJ2-5; D not resolved. The length of the CDR3 is 15 residues. V lost 5 bases and J 5 bases, leaving 21 bases between the germline ends. CDR1 is SQVTM, CDR2 ANQGSEA, per germline. The CDR3 nucleotides are TGCAGCGTTCCCTTAGTGGGCCTAAGATTGGAGACCCAGTACTTC. Its translation: CSVPLVGLRLETQYF.

The chain has TRBV19 and TRBJ2-6; possible D gene TRBD2, 6 bases. This CDR3 has 15 residues. The germline gives CDR1 LNHDA, CDR2 SQIVND (reference sequence). The ends were cut back, 7 bases at V and 1 base at J, with 11 bases in the middle. The CDR3 nucleotides read TGTGCCAGTACCAGACGGGAGTCTGGGGCCAACGTCCTGACTTTC. Translated: CASTRRESGANVLTF. The full variable domain, in which reference TRBV19 and TRBJ2-6 provide the parts outside the CDR3, is DGGITQSPKYLFRKEGQNVTLSCEQNLNHDAMYWYRQDPGQGLRLIYYSQIVNDFQKGDIAEGYSVSREKKESFPLTVTSAQKNPTAFYLCASTRRESGANVLTFGAGSRLTVL.

CDR3 coding DNA: TGTGCCAGCAGCTTAGTGGGACAGGGGTCCTCCTATAATTCACCCCTCCACTTT. This codes for CASSLVGQGSSYNSPLHF. V and J are TRBV7-8 and TRBJ1-6; 10 nucleotides align to TRBD1. The CDR3 is made up of 18 amino acids. The germline gives CDR1 SGHVS, CDR2 FQNEAQ. With V trimmed by 1 base and J by 0 bases, 3 bases remained unmatched.

This chain uses TRBV6-5 with TRBJ2-6; D ambiguous. The CDR3 has 15 amino acids. Germline CDR1 is MNHEY and CDR2 is SVGAGI. The germline V and J ends were trimmed by 6 bases and 0 bases, with 9 bases remaining between them. The CDR3 reads CASRVGSSGANVLTF. CDR3 sequence (DNA): TGTGCCAGCAGAGTCGGTTCCTCTGGGGCCAACGTCCTGACTTTC.

The chain employs TRBV19 and TRBJ2-1; D gene ambiguous. V lost 1 base and J lost 8, with 12 bases in between. Germline assignment: CDR1 LNHDA and CDR2 SQIVND (reference sequence). The CDR3 is made up of 14 amino acids. The CDR3, as DNA: TGTGCCAGTAGTATAGCCCCGGCTCGGGATGAGCAGTTCTTC. This codes for CASSIAPARDEQFF.

V is TRBV21-1 and J is TRBJ1-5. TRBV21-1 is a recognized pseudogene. The CDR3 runs to 15 residues. For the CDR3, the DNA is TGTGCCAGCAGCATGGACTGGGATAGCAATCAGCCCCAGCATTTT. It specifies CASSMDWDSNQPQHF.

The rearrangement joins TRBV30 to TRBJ1-3, with no clear D. Trimming took 6 bases from V and 3 from J, leaving 6 bases between them. CDR3 size: 11 residues. The germline V gene encodes CDR1 GTSNPN and CDR2 SVGIG (reference sequence). CDR3 sequence reads: CACYIGNTIYF. The CDR3 DNA reads as TGTGCCTGCTATATTGGAAACACCATATATTTT.

J is TRBJ1-5 and V is TRBV30, with 9 bases fitting TRBD1. J gave up 3 bases and V 8 bases, and 8 bases lay outside the gene matches. Germline values: CDR1 GTSNPN, CDR2 SVGIG (reference sequence). The CDR3 extends over 14 amino acids. The CDR3 sequence: CAGSGQGSNQPQHF. Here the CDR3 DNA reads TGTGCCGGATCGGGACAGGGCTCCAATCAGCCCCAGCATTTT.

This clone has just one count. The chain is built from TRBV11-2 and TRBJ1-2, with D hard to call. CDR1 is SGHAT and CDR2 is FQNNGV in the germline V gene. The ends were cut back, 5 bases at V and 4 bases at J, with 14 bases in the middle. This CDR3 comprises 14 residues. For the CDR3, the DNA is TGTGCCAGCAGCATTCATACAGCGGTCTATGGCTACACCTTC. Residues: CASSIHTAVYGYTF.